This T cell receptor (beta chain) comes out of a study of regulatory T cells in long-lasting Graves disease. Indicated time point: newly diagnosed GD, antithyroid drugs for less than 3 months. Researchers made the TCR library from RNA that was extracted from PBMCs. This clonotype was picked up many times. Its antigen is currently unknown. To make TCR beta libraries, researchers used iRepertoire HTBI primers and Arm-PCR of CDR3 regions. TCRdb re-derived calls from the multiplex PCR reads in MiXCR, one entry per CDR3 protein. Of roughly 610,000 distinct CDR3 sequences in the sample, about 16% were seen once. This CDR3 has 13 residues. Germline CDR1 reads GTSNPN; CDR2 reads SVGIG (reference sequence). Trimming took 7 bases from V and 6 from J; bases not matched to a gene: 8. Regarding the study as a whole: With persistent disease, TRBV28, TRBJ1-2 and TRBJ2-5 were the favored segments.

The same data also contributed to another study, on T cells in Graves' hyperthyroidism and ophthalmopathy. From that second work: Diagnosis relied on clinical symptoms, serum thyroxine and TRAb, thyroid ultrasound and orbital computed tomography. TCR CDR3 underwent first-round RT-PCR with the HTBI primer set. Ophthalmopathy cases were set apart from stable hyperthyroidism by a 13 V-J model.

Here the sequenced sample was peripheral blood mononuclear cells (PBMCs), taken at new diagnosis, from a patient treated with antithyroid drugs. The V call is TRBV30, the J call TRBJ1-5, with 8 bases identical to TRBD1. The receptor comes from a man aged 18 to 30 with Graves disease. The CDR3 loop reads CASRTGYGQPQHF. DNA of the CDR3: TGTGCCTCCCGGACAGGGTACGGTCAGCCCCAGCATTTT. Filled out from reference TRBV30 and TRBJ1-5, the complete variable domain reads SQTIHQWPATLVQPVGSPLSLECTVEGTSNPNLYWYRQAAGRGLQLLFYSVGIGQISSEVPQNLSASRPQDRQFILSSKKLLLSDSGFYLCASRTGYGQPQHFGDGTRLSIL.